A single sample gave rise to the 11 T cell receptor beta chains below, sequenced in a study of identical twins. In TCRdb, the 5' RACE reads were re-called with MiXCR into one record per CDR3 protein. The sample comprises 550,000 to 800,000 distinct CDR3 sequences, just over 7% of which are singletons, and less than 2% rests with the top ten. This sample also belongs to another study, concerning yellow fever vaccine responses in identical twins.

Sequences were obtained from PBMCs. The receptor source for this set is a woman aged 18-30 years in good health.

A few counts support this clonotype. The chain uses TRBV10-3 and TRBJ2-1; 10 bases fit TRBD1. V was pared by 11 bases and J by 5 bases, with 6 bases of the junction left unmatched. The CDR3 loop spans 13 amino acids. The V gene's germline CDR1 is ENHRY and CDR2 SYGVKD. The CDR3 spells CAAWTGGDNEQFF. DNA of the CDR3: TGTGCCGCCTGGACAGGGGGAGACAATGAGCAGTTCTTC.

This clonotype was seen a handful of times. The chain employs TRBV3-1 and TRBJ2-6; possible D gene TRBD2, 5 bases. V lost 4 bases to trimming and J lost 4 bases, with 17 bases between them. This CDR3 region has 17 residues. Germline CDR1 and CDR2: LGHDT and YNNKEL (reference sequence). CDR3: CASSLTGKTSGANVLTF. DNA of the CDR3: TGTGCCAGCAGCCTCACCGGGAAGACGTCGGGGGCCAACGTCCTGACTTTC.

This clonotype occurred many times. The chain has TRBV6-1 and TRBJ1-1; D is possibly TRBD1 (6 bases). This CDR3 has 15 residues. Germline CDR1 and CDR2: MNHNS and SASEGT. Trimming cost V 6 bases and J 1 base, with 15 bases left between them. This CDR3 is CASSATQGGNTEAFF. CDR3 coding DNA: TGTGCCAGCAGCGCGACACAGGGTGGGAACACTGAAGCTTTCTTT.

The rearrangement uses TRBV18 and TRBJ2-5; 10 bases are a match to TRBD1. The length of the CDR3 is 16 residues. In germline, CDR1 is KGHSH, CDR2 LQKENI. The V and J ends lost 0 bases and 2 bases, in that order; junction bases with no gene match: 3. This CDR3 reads CASSPPDRGLQETQYF. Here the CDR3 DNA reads TGTGCCAGCTCACCACCCGACAGGGGGCTTCAAGAGACCCAGTACTTC.

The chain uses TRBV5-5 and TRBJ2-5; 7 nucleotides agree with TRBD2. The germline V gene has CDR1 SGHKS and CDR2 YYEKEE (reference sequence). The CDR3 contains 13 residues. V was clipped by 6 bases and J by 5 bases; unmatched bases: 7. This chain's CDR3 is CASTAGVYETQYF. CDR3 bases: TGTGCCAGCACCGCGGGAGTCTATGAGACCCAGTACTTC.

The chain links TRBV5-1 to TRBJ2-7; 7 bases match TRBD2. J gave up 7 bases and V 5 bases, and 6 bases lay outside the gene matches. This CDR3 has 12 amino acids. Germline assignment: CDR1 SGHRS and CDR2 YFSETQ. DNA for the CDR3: TGCGCCAGCAGTCCGGGGAGGGGAGAGCAGTACGTC. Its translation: CASSPGRGEQYV.

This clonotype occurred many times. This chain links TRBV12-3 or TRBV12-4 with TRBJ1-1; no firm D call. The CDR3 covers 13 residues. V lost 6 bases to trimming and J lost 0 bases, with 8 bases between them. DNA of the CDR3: TGTGCCAGCAGCATGAGCGTGAACACTGAAGCTTTCTTT. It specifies CASSMSVNTEAFF.

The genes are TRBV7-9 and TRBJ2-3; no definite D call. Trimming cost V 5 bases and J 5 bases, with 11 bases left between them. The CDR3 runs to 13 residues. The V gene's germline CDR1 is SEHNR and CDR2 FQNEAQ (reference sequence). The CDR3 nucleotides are TGTGCCAGCAGCAAACCGACCAGAGATACGCAGTATTTT. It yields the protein CASSKPTRDTQYF. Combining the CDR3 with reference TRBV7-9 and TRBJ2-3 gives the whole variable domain DTGVSQNPRHKITKRGQNVTFRCDPISEHNRLYWYRQTLGQGPEFLTYFQNEAQLEKSRLLSDRFSAERPKGSFSTLEIQRTEQGDSAMYLCASSKPTRDTQYFGPGTRLTVL.

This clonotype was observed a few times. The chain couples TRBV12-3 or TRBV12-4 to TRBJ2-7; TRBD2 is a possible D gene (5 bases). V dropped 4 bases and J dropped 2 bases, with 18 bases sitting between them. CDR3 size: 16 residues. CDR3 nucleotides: TGTGCCAGCAGTTCTATCTCCATAACGGGGACCTACGAGCAGTACTTC. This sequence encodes CASSSISITGTYEQYF.

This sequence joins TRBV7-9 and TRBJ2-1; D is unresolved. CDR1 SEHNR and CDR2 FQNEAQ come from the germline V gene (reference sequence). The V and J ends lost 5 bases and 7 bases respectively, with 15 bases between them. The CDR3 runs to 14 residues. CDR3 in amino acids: CASSPPRSRNEQFF. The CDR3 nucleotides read TGTGCCAGCAGCCCCCCCCGTAGCAGGAATGAGCAGTTCTTC.

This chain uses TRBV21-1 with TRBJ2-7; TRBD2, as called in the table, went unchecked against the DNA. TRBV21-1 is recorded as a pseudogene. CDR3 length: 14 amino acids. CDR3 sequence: CASSCEAASYEQYF. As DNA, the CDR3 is TGTGCCAGCAGCTGCGAAGCGGCTTCCTACGAGCAGTACTTC.